This T cell receptor beta chain was identified in a study of shared clonotypes between healthy human individuals (TCRdb year 2020). For the study in its entirety: Two women and a few men aged 18 to 49 years were included in the cohort. For each donor, CD4 naive and CD4 memory were each given three plates, CD8 naive was given two plates, and CD8 memory was given one plate. Leukapheresis yielded between about 0.85 and 9.5 billion PBMCs per donor. Blood TCR repertoires of about five healthy adults were deeply sequenced to estimate repertoire size and the extent of clonotype sharing between individuals. To increase sequencing depth and limit assay-specific biases, different laboratories used diverse techniques to prepare libraries and sequence TCR repertoires. The investigation overall reported the following: Rarefaction of sorted-subset datasets indicated incomplete sequencing despite the large sequencing depth. Sampling was restricted to blood, and TCR repertoires in tissue are likely to differ from TCR repertoires in blood. Naive subsets generally had larger estimated clonotype richness than memory subsets. Because the study included a small number of donors, the genetic and exposure-history diversity represented was limited. When a handful of donors were compared, the shared fraction of clonotypes was 5% to 6.5% for naive CD4, 3.5% to 4% for naive CD8, 2.3% for memory CD4, and 0.35% to 0.4% for memory CD8. Based on pairwise subsampling, the degree of clonotype sharing among donors was expected to be affected by sequencing depth. Compared with non-shared clonotypes, clonotypes shared by all four sorted-subset donors had higher generation probabilities.

The CDR3 runs 13 residues from the cysteine to the phenylalanine. Only the CDR3 DNA stays, 39 bases, in frame from base 1. Trimming costs V 3 bases and J 4 bases, and their ends lie 9 bases apart. CDR1 and CDR2, looked up from the germline V gene, are MDHEN and SYDVKM. At least ten counts were recorded for this clone. Its antigen is not yet known. The input lacks base qualities; no much larger clone sits a single base away. The donors were healthy, HIV-negative adults who had no recently reported acute infections or vaccinations. Every donor was a Caucasian adult living in Nashville, Tennessee, USA. CD4+ T cells were enriched through magnetic negative selection, after which naive cells were positively selected on CD45RA and the remaining negative fraction served as the memory subset. After blood collection by leukapheresis, PBMCs were isolated using Ficoll-Histopaque density gradient centrifugation and then cryopreserved in the vapor phase of liquid nitrogen. Purity and quantity of every magnetically sorted T cell population were checked by analytical flow cytometry. Each sorted fraction had its genomic DNA isolated and then quantified by UV absorbance on a Nanodrop 2000c.

Using the deep immunoSEQ assay, TCR CDR3 regions were amplified from genomic DNA by multiplex PCR. Extracted genomic DNA from each cell subset was spread evenly across all wells of several immunoSEQ 96-well plates, with each plate serving as a replicate. For sorted subsets, approximately 190 ng of genomic DNA, equivalent to some 30,000 T cell genomes, went into each replicate PCR. Purified libraries were measured with a Qubit 3.0 fluorometer, size-checked on a Bioanalyzer 2100, and measured again with the KAPA Library Quantification kit. Each immunoSEQ 96-well plate was sequenced on its own single-read 150-cycle Illumina NextSeq 550 flow cell. The paper's data handling went like this. Because the immunoSEQ output held only junctional sequences and lacked quality scores, the filtering could not match the filtering applied to full-length reads. To assign V/J genes and CDR3, sequences were annotated using PyIR, a Python wrapper for IgBLAST v1.9, with IMGT germline references. Reads were removed for weak V/J assignments (E-value above 1e-6), missing CDR3, stop codons, out-of-frame junctions, or ambiguous translated residues. V3J clonotypes were defined as sequences sharing an identical inferred V gene, J gene, and CDR3 amino acid sequence. Percentage overlap between repertoires was calculated by dividing the number of shared unique clonotypes by the size of the smaller repertoire. Repertoire richness was assessed with RTK rarefaction, the Chao1 estimator, and Recon v2.1 estimates of unobserved clonotypes. Generation probabilities were computed with OLGA for all TCRbeta clonotypes obtained by the gDNA method from a few donors. In its TCRdb copy, this immuneACCESS table keeps in-frame sequences only and misses some clones. Where compared with another copy, unresolved V genes explain less than half of these, and the others have no known cause. That table is the source of V, J and clone size, and D and trimming were worked out from the DNA. For this sample there are 900,000 to 1,200,000 clones; around 78% appear just once. 0.61% of the sample comes from the top ten.

Rearrangement joined TRBV28 to TRBJ2-5; the D gene is possibly TRBD2, with 5 bases matching. The clonotype comes from a man between 18 and 35 years old in good health. Some clones in this sample may be carry-over from other donors' samples. Sequencing input: memory CD4+ T cells from PBMCs. According to the study, the label for this sample's cell subset or site signals: CD45RA-negative fraction. CDR3 protein: CASSFREGETQYF. The bases are TGTGCCAGCAGTTTTCGTGAGGGAGAGACCCAGTACTTC.